This T cell receptor (beta chain) came from a study of Ad26.COV2.S vaccination and SARS-CoV-2 variants. Study details: Administration of Ad26.COV2.S was intramuscular, either once or twice 56 days apart. Overall study results and limits: Using TCR breadth and depth analyses may have led to underestimated total T cell responses. Spike-specific TCR breadth in vaccine recipients exceeded that seen in placebo recipients.

Trimming took 0 bases from V and 0 from J, leaving 12 bases between them. Germline CDR1 SEHNR, CDR2 FQNEAQ (reference sequence). The CDR3 sequence is 17 residues long. TCRdb keeps only in-frame clones here, not all; method: immunoSEQ multiplex PCR. This sample yields some 250,000 clones, of which roughly 90% are seen a single time; around 10% belongs to the top ten. As to treatment: around 19 received Ad26.COV2.S at low or high dose, single or two shots; about 5 received placebo; per-sample allocation not given. At day 63 after the first vaccine or placebo injection, samples were drawn. Concerning this clone itself: Its antigen is unidentified.

V is TRBV7-9 and J is TRBJ2-4; D uncertain. Sequencing used peripheral blood, obtained in a trial of Ad26.COV2.S vaccine versus placebo. The clonotype comes from a person aged 18-65 years who received the Ad26.COV2.S COVID-19 vaccine or a placebo. CDR3 loop: CASSLAQGIRAKNIQYF. CDR3 bases: TGTGCCAGCAGCTTAGCGCAAGGGATACGAGCCAAAAACATTCAGTACTTC. Combining the CDR3 with reference TRBV7-9 and TRBJ2-4 gives the whole variable domain DTGVSQNPRHKITKRGQNVTFRCDPISEHNRLYWYRQTLGQGPEFLTYFQNEAQLEKSRLLSDRFSAERPKGSFSTLEIQRTEQGDSAMYLCASSLAQGIRAKNIQYFGAGTRLSVL.